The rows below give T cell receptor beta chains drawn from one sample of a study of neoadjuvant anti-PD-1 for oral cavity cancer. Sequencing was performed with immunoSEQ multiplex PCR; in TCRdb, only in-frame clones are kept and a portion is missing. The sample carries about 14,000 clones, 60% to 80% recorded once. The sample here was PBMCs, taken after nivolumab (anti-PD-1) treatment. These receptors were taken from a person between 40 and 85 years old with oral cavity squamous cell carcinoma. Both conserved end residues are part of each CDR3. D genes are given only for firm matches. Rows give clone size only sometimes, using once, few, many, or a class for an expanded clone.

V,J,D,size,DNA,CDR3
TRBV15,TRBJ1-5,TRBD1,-,TGTGCCACCAGCTATTTACAGGGGAATCAGCCCCAGCATTTT,CATSYLQGNQPQHF
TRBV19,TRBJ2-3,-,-,TGTGCCAGTAGTATGTGGTCGTTAGCGGACTTCTACACAGATACGCAGTATTTT,CASSMWSLADFYTDTQYF
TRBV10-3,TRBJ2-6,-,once,TGTGCCATCAGTCAGGGCTCTGGGGCCAACGTCCTGACTTTC,CAISQGSGANVLTF
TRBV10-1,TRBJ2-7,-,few,TGCGCCAGCAGTGAGATAGGGGGCTACGAGCAGTACTTC,CASSEIGGYEQYF
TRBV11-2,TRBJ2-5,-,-,TGTGCCAGCAGCTCAGAGGTCGGGGAGACCCAGTACTTC,CASSSEVGETQYF
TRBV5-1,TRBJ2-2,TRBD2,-,TGCGCCAGCAGCTTGGGACTAGCGGGATACTTGGGGAACACCGGGGAGCTGTTTTTT,CASSLGLAGYLGNTGELFF
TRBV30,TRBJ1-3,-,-,TGTGCCTGGAGCGTAGCGGGGGGACCTGGAAACACCATATATTTT,CAWSVAGGPGNTIYF
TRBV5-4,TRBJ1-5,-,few,TGTGCCAGCAGCTTAGCTGGGAGCAATCAGCCCCAGCATTTT,CASSLAGSNQPQHF
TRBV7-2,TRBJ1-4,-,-,TGTGCCAGCAGCCTCAGTAGCGCAACTAATGAAAAACTGTTTTTT,CASSLSSATNEKLFF
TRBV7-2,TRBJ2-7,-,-,TGTGCCAGCAGCTTTATGACTTCCTACGAGCAGTACTTC,CASSFMTSYEQYF
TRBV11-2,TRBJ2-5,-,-,TGTGCCAGCAGCGTTGGGGACGTGGGGGTATTAGGTAGGACCCAGTACTTC,CASSVGDVGVLGRTQYF
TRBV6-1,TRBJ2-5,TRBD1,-,TGTGCCAGCATTATCGGGACAGGGCGCCAAGAGACCCAGTACTTC,CASIIGTGRQETQYF
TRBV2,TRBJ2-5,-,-,TGTGCCAGCAGTGTTGGCCCCCGGGCGGAGACCCAGTACTTC,CASSVGPRAETQYF
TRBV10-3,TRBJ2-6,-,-,TGTGCCATCAGTGATCTGGGATCTGGGGCCAACGTCCTGACTTTC,CAISDLGSGANVLTF
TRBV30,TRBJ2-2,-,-,TGTGCCTGGAGTCTCAGGTGGACCGGGGAGCTGTTTTTT,CAWSLRWTGELFF
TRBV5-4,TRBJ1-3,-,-,TGTGCCAGCAGCGCACCAACAGGGTCTCGCTCTGGAAACACCATATATTTT,CASSAPTGSRSGNTIYF
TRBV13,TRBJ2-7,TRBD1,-,TGTGCCAGCAGCCGGATGACAGGGTACGAGCAGTACTTC,CASSRMTGYEQYF
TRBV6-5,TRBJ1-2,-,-,TGTGCCAGCAGTCAAAGTAGCCCCTACTATGGCTACACCTTC,CASSQSSPYYGYTF
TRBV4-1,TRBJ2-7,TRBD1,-,TGCGCCAGCAGTCCAGGACAGGGGGCGCGTTACGAGCAGTACTTC,CASSPGQGARYEQYF
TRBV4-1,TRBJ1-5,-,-,TGCGCCAGCAGCCAAAATCAATCACCGTTTAGGCCCCAGCATTTT,CASSQNQSPFRPQHF
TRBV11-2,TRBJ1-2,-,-,TGTGCCAGCAGCTTAGAAGGGGCGAGTGGCTACACCTTC,CASSLEGASGYTF
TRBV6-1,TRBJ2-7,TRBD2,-,TGTGCCAGCAGTCCGGGAGGGGCCGTCGGCGAGCAGTACTTC,CASSPGGAVGEQYF
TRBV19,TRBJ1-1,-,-,TGTGCCAGTAGTACGTCTGGGGGTGGGGTAACTGAAGCTTTCTTT,CASSTSGGGVTEAFF
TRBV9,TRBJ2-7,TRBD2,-,TGTGCCAGCAGCGCCGGAGGGACTAGCGGATCCTACGAGCAGTACTTC,CASSAGGTSGSYEQYF
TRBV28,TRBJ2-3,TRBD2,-,TGTGCCAGCAGTTTTGCGGGTATACGGGAGGGCCAAGATACGCAGTATTTT,CASSFAGIREGQDTQYF
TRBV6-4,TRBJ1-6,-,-,TGTGCCAGCAGCGAGGGGGGAGAAAGGTCACCCCTCCACTTT,CASSEGGERSPLHF
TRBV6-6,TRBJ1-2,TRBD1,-,TGTGCCAGCAGAGTAACCGGGACAGGGTCTGGCTACACCTTC,CASRVTGTGSGYTF
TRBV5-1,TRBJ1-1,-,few,TGCGCCAGCAGTCGAGTTCAGGGATACACTGAAGCTTTCTTT,CASSRVQGYTEAFF
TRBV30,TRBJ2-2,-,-,TGTGCCTGGGGAGGGGGAGTCTACGTCGGGGAGCTGTTTTTT,CAWGGGVYVGELFF
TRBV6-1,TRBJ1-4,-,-,TGTGCCAGCAGTGCCCCCGTGCGGCCGGGAAATGAAAAACTGTTTTTT,CASSAPVRPGNEKLFF
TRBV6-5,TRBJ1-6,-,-,TGTGCCAGCAGTAGAGAGGGAGCTTATAATTCACCCCTCCACTTT,CASSREGAYNSPLHF
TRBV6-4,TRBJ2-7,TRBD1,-,TGTGCCAGCACCGACGTCCCGGTCTGCACCGGGACAGGGCTCAGCGAGCAGTACTTC,CASTDVPVCTGTGLSEQYF
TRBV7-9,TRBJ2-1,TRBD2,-,TGTGCCAGCAGCGAAGGGGCGGGAGGATACAATGAGCAGTTCTTC,CASSEGAGGYNEQFF
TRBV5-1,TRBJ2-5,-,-,TGCGCCAGCAGCTCGGGTGGACAAGAGACCCAGTACTTC,CASSSGGQETQYF
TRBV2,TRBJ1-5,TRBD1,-,TGTGCCAGCAGGTCACAGGGGGGCAATCAGCCCCAGCATTTT,CASRSQGGNQPQHF
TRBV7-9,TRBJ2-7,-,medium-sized,TGTGCCAGCAGCAGTGGCACAGGGGACTACGACGAGCAGTACTTC,CASSSGTGDYDEQYF
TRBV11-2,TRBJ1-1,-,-,TGTGCCAGCAGCTTAGTAGGGCGGACTGAAGCTTTCTTT,CASSLVGRTEAFF
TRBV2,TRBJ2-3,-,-,TGTGCCAGCAAGCCAGGGTCGCATACGCAGTATTTT,CASKPGSHTQYF
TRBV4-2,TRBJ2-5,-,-,TGTGCCAGCGGCAGGGAGGAGACCCAGTACTTC,CASGREETQYF
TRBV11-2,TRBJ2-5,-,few,TGTGCCAGCAAGGTCGGGGGCGGAGGAGAGACCCAGTACTTC,CASKVGGGGETQYF
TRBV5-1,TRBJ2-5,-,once,TGCGCCAGCAGCATCCCCCAGGGGTTGAAGACCCAGTACTTC,CASSIPQGLKTQYF
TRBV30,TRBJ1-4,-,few,TGTGCCTGGGGGGGATGGGGGCCCCCCTCCGAAAAACTGTTTTTT,CAWGGWGPPSEKLFF
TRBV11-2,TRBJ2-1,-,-,TGTGCCAGCAGCTTAGCCCTCGACTTCTACAATGAGCAGTTCTTC,CASSLALDFYNEQFF
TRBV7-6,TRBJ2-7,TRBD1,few,TGTGCCAGCAGCTACCGACAGGGGTCCTACGAGCAGTACTTC,CASSYRQGSYEQYF
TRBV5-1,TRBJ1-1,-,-,TGCGCCAGCAGCTTTGGTACAGGGACTGAAGCTTTCTTT,CASSFGTGTEAFF
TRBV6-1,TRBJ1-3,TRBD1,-,TGTGCCAGCAGTGAAACAGGGGGCTCTGGAAACACCATATATTTT,CASSETGGSGNTIYF
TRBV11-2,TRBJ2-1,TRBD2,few,TGTGCCAGCAGCCCGCGGACTAGCTTTTTTGATGAGCAGTTCTTC,CASSPRTSFFDEQFF
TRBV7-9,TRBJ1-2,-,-,TGTGCCAGCAGCTTAGGGGGGGCCTATGGCTACACCTTC,CASSLGGAYGYTF
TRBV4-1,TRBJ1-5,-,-,TGCGCCAGCAGCCAAGATTTCCTAGTGCCCCAGCATTTT,CASSQDFLVPQHF
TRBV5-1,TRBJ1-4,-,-,TGCGCCAGCAGCTGGGTAGGACGGCCTACGGATGAAAAACTGTTTTTT,CASSWVGRPTDEKLFF
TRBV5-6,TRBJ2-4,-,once,TGTGCCAGCAGCTTGGGGACGAAAGCCAAAAACATTCAGTACTTC,CASSLGTKAKNIQYF
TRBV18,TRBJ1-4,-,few,TGTGCCAGCTCACCTATAGGTGCAACTAATGAAAAACTGTTTTTT,CASSPIGATNEKLFF
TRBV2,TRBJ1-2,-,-,TGTGCCAGCAGAAGTTTTTCGGGGCCAACACGCTATGGCTACACCTTC,CASRSFSGPTRYGYTF
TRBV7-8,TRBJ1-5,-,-,TGTGCCAGCGGGAGGTACGATCAGCCCCAGCATTTT,CASGRYDQPQHF
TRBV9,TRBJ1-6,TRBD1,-,TGTGCCAGCAGCGGACAGGGGGCCAATAATTCACCCCTCCACTTT,CASSGQGANNSPLHF
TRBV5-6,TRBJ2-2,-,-,TGTGCCAGCAGCTTGGGGGCGGGGAACACCGGGGAGCTGTTTTTT,CASSLGAGNTGELFF
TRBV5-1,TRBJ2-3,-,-,TGCGCCAGCAGCTTGGCGGTCTCCAGCACAGATACGCAGTATTTT,CASSLAVSSTDTQYF
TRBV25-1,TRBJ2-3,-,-,TGTGCCAGCAGTGAAGGTCGGGGGTCCTTTGTAGATACGCAGTATTTT,CASSEGRGSFVDTQYF
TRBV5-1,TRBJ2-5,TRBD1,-,TGCGCCAGCAGCACGACAGGGCAAGAGACCCAGTACTTC,CASSTTGQETQYF